One sample yielded the 14 T cell receptor beta chains listed below, sequenced in a study of blood T cell repertoires in COVID-19. The assay was immunoSEQ multiplex PCR, and TCRdb's table has in-frame clones only and misses some. In the table there are around 620,000 clones, 90% of which are singletons. Sequencing used peripheral blood. Every receptor here comes from a woman aged 18-29 years with acute or convalescent COVID-19.

The chain combines TRBV6-1 with TRBJ2-5; 9 bases are shared with TRBD2. The CDR3 is made up of 17 amino acids. Per germline, CDR1 MNHNS and CDR2 SASEGT. V dropped 1 base and J dropped 4; count of bases not matched to a gene: 10. The CDR3 here is CASSEGIGLAGLETQYF. DNA for the CDR3: TGTGCCAGCAGTGAAGGCATCGGGCTAGCGGGGCTAGAGACCCAGTACTTC.

The gene calls are TRBV6-1 and TRBJ1-3; D unclear. The V end was cut by 2 bases, the J end by 0 bases, with 5 bases between. CDR3 length equals 14 residues. Germline CDR1 MNHNS, CDR2 SASEGT. CDR3 residues: CASSEQYSGNTIYF. CDR3 DNA sequence: TGTGCCAGCAGTGAACAGTACTCTGGAAACACCATATATTTT.

The CDR3 nucleotides read TGTGCCATCAGTGATGACCCCGCCCCGACAGGGCTGTATTTT. Residues: CAISDDPAPTGLYF. The J gene is TRBJ1-3, the V gene TRBV10-3, with 7 nucleotides matching TRBD1. Germline V gene data show CDR1 as ENHRY and CDR2 as SYGVKD. The CDR3 has 14 amino acids. V lost 3 bases to trimming and J lost 16 bases; unmatched junction nucleotides: 15.

The chain joins TRBV2 to TRBJ1-5; 7 bases line up with TRBD1. CDR1 and CDR2 (germline): SNHLY, FYNNEI. The ends lost 2 bases at V and 3 bases at J; junction bases unmatched: 4. This CDR3 region has 15 residues. The CDR3 nucleotides are TGTGCCAGCAGTGAAACAGGGGACTTCAATCAGCCCCAGCATTTT. It codes for CASSETGDFNQPQHF.

The J gene is TRBJ1-1, the V gene TRBV6-4, with TRBD1 as a possible D gene (6 bases). Germline V lookup: CDR1 MRHNA, CDR2 SNTAGT. V dropped 3 bases and J dropped 7 bases, with 15 bases sitting between them. The CDR3 covers 14 residues. DNA of the CDR3: TGTGCCAGCAGTGAAACAGGGATGAATGATGAAGCTTTCTTT. As protein: CASSETGMNDEAFF.

The rearrangement joins TRBV10-3 to TRBJ1-4, with 7 bases matching TRBD1. The CDR3 length is 13 residues. CDR1 is ENHRY and CDR2 is SYGVKD in the germline V gene. V gave up 0 bases and J gave up 10 bases; unmatched junction bases: 2. The DNA for the CDR3 is TGTGCCATCAGTGAGTCTGGGGACAGAAAACTGTTTTTT. Its protein is CAISESGDRKLFF.

J is TRBJ1-5 and V is TRBV28; D is possibly TRBD1 (6 bases). Germline CDR1 is MDHEN and CDR2 is SYDVKM. V was clipped by 8 bases and J by 7 bases, with 12 bases between them. The CDR3 sequence is 12 residues long. The CDR3 sequence: CASGRGFQPQHF. CDR3 in DNA: TGTGCCAGCGGGAGGGGGTTCCAGCCCCAGCATTTT.

CDR3 loop: CASSIGPYTGELFF. The DNA for the CDR3 is TGTGCCAGTAGTATAGGGCCCTACACCGGGGAGCTGTTTTTT. This chain connects TRBV19 to TRBJ2-2; D not resolved. Trimming took off 1 base at V and 3 bases at J, with 6 bases between the two ends. Germline lookup yields CDR1 LNHDA and CDR2 SQIVND (reference sequence). CDR3 size: 14 residues.

To note about this clone: The same CDR3 can be traced to other DNA sequences in this sample. J is TRBJ1-1 and V is TRBV7-9, with 7 bases lining up with TRBD1. CDR1 and CDR2 (germline): SEHNR, FQNEAQ (reference sequence). The CDR3 runs to 15 residues. The junction had 6 bases not matched to a gene; V was cut back by 5 bases and J by 0 bases. CDR3 coding DNA: TGTGCCAGCAGCGCCGGACAGGTTATGAACACTGAAGCTTTCTTT. Translation: CASSAGQVMNTEAFF.

The chain recombines TRBV28 with TRBJ1-6; TRBD1 agrees at 10 bases. Germline CDR1 is MDHEN and CDR2 is SYDVKM. The junction had 8 bases not matched to a gene; V was cut back by 3 bases and J by 9 bases. CDR3 length: 16 residues. The CDR3 region has the DNA TGTGCCAGCAGTTTGGTCACCGGGACAGGGGTTTCACCCCTCCACTTT. Amino acids: CASSLVTGTGVSPLHF.

This clone was found once. CDR3 DNA sequence: TGTGCCATCGACAGGGGGGTCCGAGAGACCCAGTACTTC. Its protein product is CAIDRGVRETQYF. J is TRBJ2-5 and V is TRBV30; 9 nucleotides line up with TRBD1. Per germline, CDR1 GTSNPN and CDR2 SVGIG (reference sequence). There are 13 residues in the CDR3. The ends lost 8 bases at V and 4 bases at J; junction bases unmatched: 8.

V usage is TRBV28 and J usage is TRBJ1-2, with D possibly being TRBD1 (6 bases). The CDR3 totals 13 residues. V was shortened by 6 bases and J by 6 bases, with 14 bases between the two germline ends. Germline-derived CDR1 and CDR2 are MDHEN and SYDVKM. The CDR3 loop is CASREGQVNGYTF. In DNA form, the CDR3 reads TGTGCCAGCAGAGAGGGACAAGTAAATGGCTACACCTTC.

A remark on this clone: This same CDR3 is encoded by further DNA sequences in the sample. V is TRBV6-5 and J is TRBJ1-5, with TRBD1 as a possible D gene (5 bases). The germline V and J ends were trimmed by 4 bases and 1 base, with 8 bases remaining between them. The CDR3 loop spans 14 amino acids. CDR1 is MNHEY, CDR2 SVGAGI, per germline. Written as DNA, the CDR3 is TGTGCCAGCAGTTGGGGGGGGAGCAATCAGCCCCAGCATTTT. Translated: CASSWGGSNQPQHF.

The V and J genes are TRBV6-5 and TRBJ2-7; TRBD1 matches at 7 bases. Germline V gene lookup returns CDR1 MNHEY and CDR2 SVGAGI. Trimming cost V 6 bases and J 3 bases; bases outside gene matches: 11. CDR3 length: 15 residues. CDR3 DNA: TGTGCCAGCAGCCCAATGGGGACAGCTCTCTACGAGCAGTACTTC. It yields the protein CASSPMGTALYEQYF.